This TCR beta chain was captured by sequencing in a study of T cell clonality in common variable immunodeficiency. Study conclusions and caveats: Reportedly, TCR beta sequences from common variable immunodeficiency showed fewer deletions and N-nucleotide insertions. Authors noted CVID clonality's cause needs subpopulation repertoire sequencing. CVID subjects shared fewer TCRbeta clones than healthy controls did.

This clone was seen a few times. The antigen is undetermined. Aged roughly 8 to 65 years, CVID subjects averaged roughly 39 years old. The protocol was immunoSEQ multiplex PCR, while the TCRdb copy is restricted to in-frame clones and leaves out a portion. Observed in the sample are some 11,000 clones, none of them singletons. The sample comprised peripheral blood mononuclear cells. The receptor's source is a human donor with common variable immunodeficiency.

CDR3 bases read: TGTGCCTGGAGTAACGGACAGGGCATTAGGGATAATTCACCC. This codes for CAWSNGQGIRDNSP. In full, the CDR3 is CAWSNGQGIRDNSPLHF. The rearrangement links TRBV30 to TRBJ1-6, with 8 positions matching TRBD1. Read data end 3 residues before the CDR3 end; the end is taken from the germline J gene. The CDR3 runs 17 residues. Germline-derived CDR1 and CDR2 are GTSNPN and SVGIG (reference sequence). With 2 bases clipped from V and 5 bases from J, the junction kept 11 bases outside the gene matches.